This record concerns one T cell receptor (beta chain) sequence. Its antigen is unknown. The data stem from a study of CD8+CD57+ T cells in acquired aplastic anemia. Study information: DNA from sorted CD4+ and CD8+ cells averaged around 3 ug. General study findings and limits: Controls did not differ significantly from patients in CD8+ Simpson's diversity. Twenty-nine sequences, all CD8+ CDR3, were shared between patients and controls.

According to the study, genomic DNA was the template for TCR beta VDJ and CDR3 profiling. One entry per CDR3 protein, called by TCRdb with MiXCR from the reads. Among 270,000 or so distinct CDR3 sequences listed, roughly 80% were seen once. The V end was cut by 0 bases, the J end by 3 bases, with 4 bases between. This CDR3 has 13 residues. Germline V CDR1 and CDR2: MRHNA, SNTAGT. All sequencing subjects had displayed CD8+CD57+ cell expansion on flow cytometry. Patients were untreated when blood was sampled. Sequencing used sorted CD4+, CD8+, or CD8+CD57+ T cells (not recorded which) from PBMCs. The source of this sequence is a human donor with aplastic anemia. The chain is built from TRBV6-4 and TRBJ2-3; D is uncertain. DNA of the CDR3: TGTGCCAGCAGTGACTCAAGGACAGATACGCAGTATTTT. It specifies CASSDSRTDTQYF.